This is a list of T cell receptor beta chains from one sample in a study of beta chain features in type 1 diabetes. TCRdb's copy holds only in-frame clones and misses some; the assay was immunoSEQ multiplex PCR. The data hold some 350,000 clones, with around 10% observed a single time. Source material: central memory CD4+ T cells from blood. The origin of the receptors is a young man with type 1 diabetes. The CDR3 runs from the conserved cysteine through the conserved F or W. Each record gives: J gene, V gene, D gene, clone size, CDR3 protein, CDR3 DNA. D genes are given only for firm matches. The listing skips clone size in some rows; elsewhere it reads once, few, many or a size class.

>TRBJ2-1|TRBV25-1|-|few
CASSEYTYPNEQFF
TGTGCCAGCAGTGAATATACCTACCCAAATGAGCAGTTCTTC
>TRBJ1-5|TRBV7-9|-|-
CASSLGGEQPQHF
TGTGCCAGCAGCTTAGGGGGAGAACAGCCCCAGCATTTT
>TRBJ2-1|TRBV7-8|-|few
CASSPRGPQGNNEQFF
TGTGCCAGCAGCCCCCGAGGACCCCAGGGTAACAATGAGCAGTTCTTC
>TRBJ2-2|TRBV7-3|-|-
CASSLRVGTGELFF
TGTGCCAGCAGCTTAAGGGTGGGGACCGGGGAGCTGTTTTTT
>TRBJ2-4|TRBV7-3|-|-
CASSLGQGYIQYF
TGTGCCAGCAGCTTAGGGCAGGGGTACATTCAGTACTTC
>TRBJ2-3|TRBV7-9|TRBD1|-
CASSPRGQGARDTQYF
TGTGCCAGCAGCCCCCGGGGACAGGGGGCGCGGGATACGCAGTATTTT
>TRBJ1-3|TRBV6-5|TRBD1|-
CASSYRQGLGNTIYF
TGTGCCAGCAGTTACAGACAGGGGTTGGGAAACACCATATATTTT
>TRBJ2-2|TRBV5-1|-|-
CASSLNWGVDTGELFF
TGCGCCAGCAGCTTAAACTGGGGCGTAGACACCGGGGAGCTGTTTTTT
>TRBJ2-2|TRBV11-3|TRBD1|few
CASSSPGTGPNTGELFF
TGTGCCAGCAGCTCCCCCGGGACAGGGCCGAACACCGGGGAGCTGTTTTTT
>TRBJ1-4|TRBV6-1|-|-
CASSEQYLEKLFF
TGTGCCAGCAGTGAACAATATTTGGAAAAACTGTTTTTT
>TRBJ2-2|TRBV5-4|-|few
CASSYLISGSKNTGELFF
TGTGCCAGCAGCTACCTGATTTCGGGCAGCAAGAACACCGGGGAGCTGTTTTTT
>TRBJ2-3|TRBV11-2|-|few
CASARRRATQPDTQYF
TGTGCCAGCGCACGAAGAAGAGCGACCCAGCCAGATACGCAGTATTTT
>TRBJ2-3|TRBV4-1|TRBD2|-
CASSPEPSGTTQYF
TGCGCCAGCAGCCCGGAGCCTAGCGGGACGACGCAGTATTTT
>TRBJ2-1|TRBV11-2|TRBD2|few
CASSVSLAGGYNEQFF
TGTGCCAGCAGCGTTTCACTAGCGGGGGGTTACAATGAGCAGTTCTTC
>TRBJ2-7|TRBV18|TRBD1|-
CASQTSGTGREQYF
TGTGCCAGCCAAACCTCCGGGACAGGGCGTGAGCAGTACTTC
>TRBJ2-1|TRBV11-2|TRBD2|few
CASSISSGSNDNEQFF
TGTGCCAGCAGCATCTCTAGCGGGAGTAACGACAATGAGCAGTTCTTC
>TRBJ2-1|TRBV23-1|-|-
CASSLNGGSVCNEQFF
TGCGCCAGCAGCCTCAATGGGGGGTCGGTTTGCAATGAGCAGTTCTTC
>TRBJ2-2|TRBV2|-|few
CASSKQIANTGELFF
TGTGCCAGCAGTAAACAGATCGCGAACACCGGGGAGCTGTTTTTT
>TRBJ2-7|TRBV28|TRBD1|-
CAAGTGSIGEQYF
TGTGCCGCGGGGACAGGATCGATCGGCGAGCAGTACTTC
>TRBJ2-1|TRBV19|TRBD2|few
CASRWTSANNEQFF
TGTGCCAGTAGGTGGACTAGCGCGAACAATGAGCAGTTCTTC